The clone carrying this TCR beta chain was seen just once. What it binds is unknown. The PCR was carried out with 60 Vbeta primers and 13 Jbeta primers. As processed by the authors: Per a later analysis, the number of unique TCR beta chains was roughly 83 million, of which about 10 million were shared. Sequencing used immunoSEQ multiplex PCR; TCRdb keeps in-frame clones, though not all of them. The V and J calls and clone size were taken over from that table, and D and trimming were inferred from the DNA. The sample records about 160,000 clones, 70% to 80% being singletons. The data were taken from a study of cytomegalovirus exposure and HLA in healthy donors. Broader study findings: The authors later found TCR association rates varying by HLA locus, with DRB1 most and HLA-C fewest.

Germline V CDR1 and CDR2: SGDLS, YYNGEE. Trimming cost V 3 bases and J 8 bases; bases outside gene matches: 10. The length of the CDR3 is 14 residues. This clonotype originated in a man in his fifties or sixties in good health and CMV-seronegative. The chain links TRBV9 to TRBJ1-2, with TRBD1 matching over 7 bases. Sequencing was performed on PBMCs. CDR3 DNA sequence: TGTGCCAGCAGCGCCCCCCCAGGGGGAAGGGGCTACACCTTC. This encodes CASSAPPGGRGYTF.